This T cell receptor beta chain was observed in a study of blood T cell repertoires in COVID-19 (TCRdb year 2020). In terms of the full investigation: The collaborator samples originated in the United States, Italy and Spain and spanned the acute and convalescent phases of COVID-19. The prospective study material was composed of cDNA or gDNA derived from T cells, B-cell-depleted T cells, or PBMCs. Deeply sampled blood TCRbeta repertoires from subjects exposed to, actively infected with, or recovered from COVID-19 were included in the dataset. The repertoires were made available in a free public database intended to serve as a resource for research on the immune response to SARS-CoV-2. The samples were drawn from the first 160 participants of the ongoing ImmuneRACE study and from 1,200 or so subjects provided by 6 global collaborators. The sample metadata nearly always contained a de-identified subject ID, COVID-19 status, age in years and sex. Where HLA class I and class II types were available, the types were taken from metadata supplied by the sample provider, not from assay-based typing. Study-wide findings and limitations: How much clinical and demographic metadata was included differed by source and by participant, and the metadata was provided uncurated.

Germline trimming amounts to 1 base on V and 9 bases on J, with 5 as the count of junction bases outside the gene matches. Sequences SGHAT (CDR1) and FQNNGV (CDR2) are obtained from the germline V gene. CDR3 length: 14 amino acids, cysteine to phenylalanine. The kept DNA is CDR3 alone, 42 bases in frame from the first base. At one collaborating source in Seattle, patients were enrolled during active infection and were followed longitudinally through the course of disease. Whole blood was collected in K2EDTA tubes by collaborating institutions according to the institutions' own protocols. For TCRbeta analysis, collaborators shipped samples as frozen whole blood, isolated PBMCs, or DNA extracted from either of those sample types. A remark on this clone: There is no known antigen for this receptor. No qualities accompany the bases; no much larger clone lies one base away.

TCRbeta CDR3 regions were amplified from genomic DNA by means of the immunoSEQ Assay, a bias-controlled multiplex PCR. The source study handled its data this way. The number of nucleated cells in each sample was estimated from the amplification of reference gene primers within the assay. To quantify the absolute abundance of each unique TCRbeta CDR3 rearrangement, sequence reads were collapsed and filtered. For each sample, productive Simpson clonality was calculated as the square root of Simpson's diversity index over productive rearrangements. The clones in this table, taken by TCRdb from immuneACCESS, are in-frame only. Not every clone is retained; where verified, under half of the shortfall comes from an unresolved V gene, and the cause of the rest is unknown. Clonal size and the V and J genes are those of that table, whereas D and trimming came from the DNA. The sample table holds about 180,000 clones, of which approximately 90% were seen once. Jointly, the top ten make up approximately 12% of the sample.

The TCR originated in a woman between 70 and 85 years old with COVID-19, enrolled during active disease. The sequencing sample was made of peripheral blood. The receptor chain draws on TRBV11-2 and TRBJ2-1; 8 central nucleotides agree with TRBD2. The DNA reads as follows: TGTGCCAGCAGCTTAGCTAGCGGGTGGGGTGAGCAGTTCTTC. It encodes CASSLASGWGEQFF. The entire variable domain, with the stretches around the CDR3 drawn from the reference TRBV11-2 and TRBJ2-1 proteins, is EAGVAQSPRYKIIEKRQSVAFWCNPISGHATLYWYQQILGQGPKLLIQFQNNGVVDDSQLPKDRFSAERLKGVDSTLKIQPAKLEDSAVYLCASSLASGWGEQFFGPGTRLTVL.